Sequencing of this T cell receptor beta chain was carried out in a study of T cell responses to AZD1222 COVID-19 vaccine. Study-wide results and caveats: Seropositive at baseline were only a handful of AZD1222 recipients. Donor demographics were predominantly white British with a female majority; clonal diversity may be underestimated.

Clones were read by immunoSEQ multiplex PCR, and TCRdb kept only the in-frame ones, dropping some. The repertoire holds around 220,000 clones, about 95% seen once, with over 1.5% in the top ten. Worth noting for this clone: What it binds is unknown.

The germline V and J ends were trimmed by 3 bases and 4 bases, with 16 bases remaining between them. The germline V gene encodes CDR1 SGHKS and CDR2 YYEKEE (reference sequence). This CDR3 comprises 15 residues. The TCR sequence derives from an adult who received the MenACWY meningococcal vaccine as a control. Sequences were derived from peripheral blood, sampled 28 days after the second dose of the MenACWY control vaccine. The chain employs TRBV5-5 and TRBJ1-2; a possible D gene is TRBD1 (5 bases). This CDR3 is CASSSLGDPLYGYTF. In nucleotides, the CDR3 is TGTGCCAGCAGCTCCCTAGGGGATCCCCTCTATGGCTACACCTTC.